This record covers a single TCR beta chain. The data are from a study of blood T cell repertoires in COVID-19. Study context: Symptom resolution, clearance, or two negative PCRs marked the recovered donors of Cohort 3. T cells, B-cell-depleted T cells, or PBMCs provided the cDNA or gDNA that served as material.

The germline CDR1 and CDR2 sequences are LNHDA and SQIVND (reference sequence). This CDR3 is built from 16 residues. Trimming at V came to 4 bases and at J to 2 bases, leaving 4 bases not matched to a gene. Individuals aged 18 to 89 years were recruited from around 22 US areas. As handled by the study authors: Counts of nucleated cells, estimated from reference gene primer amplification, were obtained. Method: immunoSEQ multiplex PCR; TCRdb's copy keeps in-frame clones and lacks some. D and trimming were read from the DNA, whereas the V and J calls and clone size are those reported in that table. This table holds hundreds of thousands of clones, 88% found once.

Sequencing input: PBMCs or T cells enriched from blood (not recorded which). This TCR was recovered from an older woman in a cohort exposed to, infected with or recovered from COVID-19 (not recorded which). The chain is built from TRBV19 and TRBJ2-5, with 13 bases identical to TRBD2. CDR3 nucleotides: TGTGCCAGTAGTAACCGACTAGCGGGAGGTCAAGAGACCCAGTACTTC. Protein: CASSNRLAGGQETQYF.